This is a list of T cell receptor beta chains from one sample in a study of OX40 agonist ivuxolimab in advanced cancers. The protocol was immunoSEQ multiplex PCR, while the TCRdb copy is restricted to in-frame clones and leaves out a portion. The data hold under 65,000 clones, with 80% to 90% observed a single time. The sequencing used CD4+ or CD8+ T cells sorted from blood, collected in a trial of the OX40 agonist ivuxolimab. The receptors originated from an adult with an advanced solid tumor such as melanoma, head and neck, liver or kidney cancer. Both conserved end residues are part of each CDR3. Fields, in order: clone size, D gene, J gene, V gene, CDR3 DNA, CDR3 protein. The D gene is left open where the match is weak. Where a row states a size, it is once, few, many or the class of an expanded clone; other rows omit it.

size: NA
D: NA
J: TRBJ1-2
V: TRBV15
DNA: TGTGCCACCAGCAGAGATAAGGCTGAAGTAGGCTACACCTTC
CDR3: CATSRDKAEVGYTF

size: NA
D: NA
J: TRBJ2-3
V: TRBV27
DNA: TGTGCCAGCAGACGCGGGGACAGATCCACAGATACGCAGTATTTT
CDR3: CASRRGDRSTDTQYF

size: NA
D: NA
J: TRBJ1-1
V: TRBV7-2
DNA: TGTGCCAGCAGCCACACGGGGGCAGGAGCTTTCTTT
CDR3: CASSHTGAGAFF

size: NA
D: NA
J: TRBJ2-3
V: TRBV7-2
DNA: TGTGCCAGCAGCCCAGGGGCATCTTACACAGATACGCAGTATTTT
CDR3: CASSPGASYTDTQYF

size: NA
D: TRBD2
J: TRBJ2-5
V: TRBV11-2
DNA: TGTGCCAGCAGCTTTCTAGCGGGGGCCCAAGAGACCCAGTACTTC
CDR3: CASSFLAGAQETQYF

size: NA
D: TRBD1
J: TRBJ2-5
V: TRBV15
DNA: TGTGCCACCAGCAGAGAACAGGGGGTGACCCAGTACTTC
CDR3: CATSREQGVTQYF

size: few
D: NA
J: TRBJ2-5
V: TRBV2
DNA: TGTGCCACCCTAAGGTCAGGGCTGCAAAAGACCCAGTACTTC
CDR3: CATLRSGLQKTQYF

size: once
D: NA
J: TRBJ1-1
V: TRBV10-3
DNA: TGTGCCATCAGTGAGTCGGTAGGCAGGGGGAACACTGAAGCTTTCTTT
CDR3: CAISESVGRGNTEAFF

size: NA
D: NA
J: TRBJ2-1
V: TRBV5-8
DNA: TGTGCCAGCAGCTGGAGGGGTATCTCCTACAATGAGCAGTTCTTC
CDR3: CASSWRGISYNEQFF

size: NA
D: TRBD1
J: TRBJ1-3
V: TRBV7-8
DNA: TGTGCCAGCAGCTTAGGGACAGGGAGAAACACCATATATTTT
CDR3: CASSLGTGRNTIYF

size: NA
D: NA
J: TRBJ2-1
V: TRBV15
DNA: TGTGCCACCAGCAGAGGGGCAGTCTCCTACAATGAGCAGTTCTTC
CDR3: CATSRGAVSYNEQFF

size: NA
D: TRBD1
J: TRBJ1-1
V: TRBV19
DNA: TGTGCCACCTTGGACAGGGGGCACACTGAAGCTTTCTTT
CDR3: CATLDRGHTEAFF

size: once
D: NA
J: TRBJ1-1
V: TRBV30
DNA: TGTGCCTGGAGTGTACTCGCGAACACTGAAGCTTTCTTT
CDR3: CAWSVLANTEAFF

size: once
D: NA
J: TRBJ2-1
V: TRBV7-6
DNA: TGTGCCAGCAGCTTTAAGTACAATGAGCAGTTCTTC
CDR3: CASSFKYNEQFF

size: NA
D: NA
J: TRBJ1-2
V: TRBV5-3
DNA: TGTGCCAGAAGCTTGGCCGACAGGAACTATGGCTACACCTTC
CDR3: CARSLADRNYGYTF

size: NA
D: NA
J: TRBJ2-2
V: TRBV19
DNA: TGTGCCAGTAGTATAGGAGGCGTAGGGGAGCTGTTTTTT
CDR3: CASSIGGVGELFF

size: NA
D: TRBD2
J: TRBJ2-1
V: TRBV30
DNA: TGTGCCTGGAGTGGACTAGCGGTCTACAATGAGCAGTTCTTC
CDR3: CAWSGLAVYNEQFF

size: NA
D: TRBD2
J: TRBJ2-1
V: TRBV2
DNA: TGTGCCAGCAGGAAACTAGCGGGGGCCTACAATGAGCAGTTCTTC
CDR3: CASRKLAGAYNEQFF

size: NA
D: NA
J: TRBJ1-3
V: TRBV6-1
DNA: TGTGCCAGCAGTGAAGACAGGTTTTTCTCTGGAAACACCATATATTTT
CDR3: CASSEDRFFSGNTIYF

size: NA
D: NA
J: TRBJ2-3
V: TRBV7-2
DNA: TGTGCCAGCAGCTCCAAAACTAGAACAGATACGCAGTATTTT
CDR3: CASSSKTRTDTQYF

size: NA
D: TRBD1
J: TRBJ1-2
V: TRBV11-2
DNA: TGTGCCAGTACCCGGGACAGCTACTATGGCTACACCTTC
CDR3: CASTRDSYYGYTF

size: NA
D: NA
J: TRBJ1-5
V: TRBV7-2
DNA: TGTGCCAGCAGCTTAGAGGGTCAGCCCCAGCATTTT
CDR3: CASSLEGQPQHF

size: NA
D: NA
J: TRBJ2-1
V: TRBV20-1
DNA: TGCAGTGCTGATAGTTACAATGAGCAGTTCTTC
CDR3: CSADSYNEQFF

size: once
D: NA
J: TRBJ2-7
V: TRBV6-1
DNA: TGTGCCAGCACCGTTGAGGATACCCCCTACTACGAGCAGTACTTC
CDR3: CASTVEDTPYYEQYF

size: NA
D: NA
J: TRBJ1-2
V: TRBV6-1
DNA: TGTGCCAGCAGTGAAGGGCAGGGTCATGGCTACACCTTC
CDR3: CASSEGQGHGYTF

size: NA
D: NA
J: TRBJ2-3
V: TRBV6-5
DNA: TGTGCCAGCAGTTCAGGGGTGAGCACAGATACGCAGTATTTT
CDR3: CASSSGVSTDTQYF

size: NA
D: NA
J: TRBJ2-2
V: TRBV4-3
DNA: TGCGCCAGCAGCCAAGAACAGACTCGTCCCGGGGAGCTGTTTTTT
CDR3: CASSQEQTRPGELFF

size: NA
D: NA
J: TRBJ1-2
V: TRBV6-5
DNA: TGTGCCAGCAGTTACGGAAACTATGGCTACACCTTC
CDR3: CASSYGNYGYTF

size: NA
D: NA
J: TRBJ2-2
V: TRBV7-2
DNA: TGTGCCAGCAGCCCCCGACAGCCTGCGAACACCGGGGAGCTGTTTTTT
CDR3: CASSPRQPANTGELFF

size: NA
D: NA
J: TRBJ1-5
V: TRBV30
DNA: TGTGCCTGGACCCAGAAGGGCAATCAGCCCCAGCATTTT
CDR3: CAWTQKGNQPQHF

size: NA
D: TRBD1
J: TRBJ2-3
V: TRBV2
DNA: TGTGCCAGCATGAGGGACAGATCCACAGATACGCAGTATTTT
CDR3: CASMRDRSTDTQYF

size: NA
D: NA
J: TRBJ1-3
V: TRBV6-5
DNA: TGTGCCAGCAGGGCTACAGCAGACTCTGGAAACACCATATATTTT
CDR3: CASRATADSGNTIYF

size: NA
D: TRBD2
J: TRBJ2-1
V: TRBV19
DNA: TGTGCCAGCTCAGACCCCCGAGCGGGACTAGTTTACGGTGAGCAGTTCTTC
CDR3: CASSDPRAGLVYGEQFF

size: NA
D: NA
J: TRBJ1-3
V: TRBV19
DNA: TGTGCCAGTAGAGAAACAGGGCCTGGAAACACCATATATTTT
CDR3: CASRETGPGNTIYF

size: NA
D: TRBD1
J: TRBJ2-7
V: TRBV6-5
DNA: TGTGCCAGCAGTTACGCAGGGGGATTGTTGTACGAGCAGTACTTC
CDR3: CASSYAGGLLYEQYF

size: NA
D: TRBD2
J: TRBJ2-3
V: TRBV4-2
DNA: TGTGCCAGCAGCCAAGAACTAGCGGCGACAGATACGCAGTATTTT
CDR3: CASSQELAATDTQYF

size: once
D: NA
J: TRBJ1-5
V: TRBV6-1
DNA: TGTGCCAGCTATTCAGGGGACGGGCAGCCCCAGCATTTT
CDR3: CASYSGDGQPQHF

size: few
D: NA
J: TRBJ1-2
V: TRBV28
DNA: TGTGCCAGCACCCTCGATAGCGGGGGGGGTGTTTTTGGCTACACCTTC
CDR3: CASTLDSGGGVFGYTF

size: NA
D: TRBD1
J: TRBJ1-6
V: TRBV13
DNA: TGTGCCAGCAGCTCCCGGGACAGGCCATGGACCCTCCACTTT
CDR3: CASSSRDRPWTLHF

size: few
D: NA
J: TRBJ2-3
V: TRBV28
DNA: TGTGCCAGCTTACCTGCTGGGGCGACAGATACGCAGTATTTT
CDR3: CASLPAGATDTQYF

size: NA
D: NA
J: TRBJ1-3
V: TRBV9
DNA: TGTGCCAGCAGCACAGACTCAGGAGGTGGAAACACCATATATTTT
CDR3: CASSTDSGGGNTIYF

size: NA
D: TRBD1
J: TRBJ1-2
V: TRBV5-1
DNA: TGCGCCAGCAGCTCGGAGGTAGGACAGGGTGGAGGCTACACCTTC
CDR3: CASSSEVGQGGGYTF

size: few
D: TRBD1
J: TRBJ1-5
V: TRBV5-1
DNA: TGCGCCAGCAGCCCAGATACAGGGGATCAGCCCCAGCATTTT
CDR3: CASSPDTGDQPQHF

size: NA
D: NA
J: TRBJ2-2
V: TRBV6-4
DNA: TGTGCCAGCAGTGCGCTCTCGAACACCGGGGAGCTGTTTTTT
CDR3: CASSALSNTGELFF

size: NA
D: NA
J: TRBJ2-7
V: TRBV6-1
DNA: TGTGCCACAACAGGGAGCTCCTACGAGCAGTACTTC
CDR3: CATTGSSYEQYF

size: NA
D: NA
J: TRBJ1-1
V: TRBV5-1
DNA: TGCGCCAGCAGCTTGCAGCTGTTGGGCACTGAAGCTTTCTTT
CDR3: CASSLQLLGTEAFF

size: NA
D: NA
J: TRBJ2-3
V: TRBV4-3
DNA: TGCGCCAGCAGCCAAGACGCGACGACAGATACGCAGTATTTT
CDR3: CASSQDATTDTQYF